This T cell receptor beta chain comes out of a study of OX40 agonist ivuxolimab in advanced cancers. At the level of the study: The mean age was approximately 60 years, ranging from 23 to 79, with around four fifths of participants male.

Germline-derived CDR1 and CDR2 are GTSNPN and SVGIG (reference sequence). The CDR3 is 12 amino acids. The germline V and J ends were trimmed by 0 bases and 2 bases, with 5 bases remaining between them. Some clones are missing from TCRdb's copy, which holds only in-frame ones; the method was immunoSEQ multiplex PCR. The sample lists tens of thousands of clones, approximately 91% occurring once. V is TRBV30 and J is TRBJ2-7; D is unclear. The sequencing here drew on CD4+ or CD8+ T cells sorted from blood, taken in a trial of the OX40 agonist ivuxolimab. This receptor was taken from an adult with an advanced solid tumor such as melanoma, head and neck, liver or kidney cancer. The CDR3 protein is CAWSVSPYEQYF. CDR3 bases: TGTGCCTGGAGTGTATCACCCTACGAGCAGTACTTC. Using reference TRBV30 and TRBJ2-7 for the parts outside the CDR3, the full variable domain is SQTIHQWPATLVQPVGSPLSLECTVEGTSNPNLYWYRQAAGRGLQLLFYSVGIGQISSEVPQNLSASRPQDRQFILSSKKLLLSDSGFYLCAWSVSPYEQYFGPGTRLTVT.